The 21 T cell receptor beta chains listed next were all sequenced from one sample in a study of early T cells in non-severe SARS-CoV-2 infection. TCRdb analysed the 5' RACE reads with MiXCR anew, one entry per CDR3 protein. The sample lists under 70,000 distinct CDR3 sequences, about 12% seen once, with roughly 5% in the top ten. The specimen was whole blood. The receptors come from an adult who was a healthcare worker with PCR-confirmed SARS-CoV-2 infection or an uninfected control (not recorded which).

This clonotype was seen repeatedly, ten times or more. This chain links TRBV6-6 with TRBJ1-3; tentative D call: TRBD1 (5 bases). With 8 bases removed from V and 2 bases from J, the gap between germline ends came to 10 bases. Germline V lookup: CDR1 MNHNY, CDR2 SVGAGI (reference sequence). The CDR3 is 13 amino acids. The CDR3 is CASWGGAGNTIYF. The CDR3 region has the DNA TGTGCCAGCTGGGGGGGAGCTGGAAACACCATATATTTT.

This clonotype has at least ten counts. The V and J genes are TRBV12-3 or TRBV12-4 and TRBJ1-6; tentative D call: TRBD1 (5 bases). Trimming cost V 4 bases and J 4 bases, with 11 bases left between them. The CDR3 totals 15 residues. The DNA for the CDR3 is TGTGCCAGCAGTTCCTCGACAGTGTATAATTCACCCCTCCACTTT. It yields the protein CASSSSTVYNSPLHF.

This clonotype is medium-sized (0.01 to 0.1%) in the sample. The CDR3: CASSRGRLMNTEAFF. CDR3 nucleotides: TGTGCCAGCAGCAGAGGACGGCTTATGAACACTGAAGCTTTCTTT. J is TRBJ1-1 and V is TRBV27; D uncertain. The CDR3 is 15 residues long. CDR1 is MNHEY and CDR2 is SMNVEV in the germline V gene (reference sequence). Trimming left V 6 bases short and J 0 bases short, with 14 bases between.

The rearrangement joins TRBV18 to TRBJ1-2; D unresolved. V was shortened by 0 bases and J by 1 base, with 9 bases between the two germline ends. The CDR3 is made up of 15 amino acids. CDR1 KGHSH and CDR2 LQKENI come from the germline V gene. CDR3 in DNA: TGTGCCAGCTCACCACCTAGTGTCGTTAACTATGGCTACACCTTC. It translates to CASSPPSVVNYGYTF. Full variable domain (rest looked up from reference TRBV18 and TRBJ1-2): NAGVMQNPRHLVRRRGQEARLRCSPMKGHSHVYWYRQLPEEGLKFMVYLQKENIIDESGMPKERFSAEFPKEGPSILRIQQVVRGDSAAYFCASSPPSVVNYGYTFGSGTRLTVV.

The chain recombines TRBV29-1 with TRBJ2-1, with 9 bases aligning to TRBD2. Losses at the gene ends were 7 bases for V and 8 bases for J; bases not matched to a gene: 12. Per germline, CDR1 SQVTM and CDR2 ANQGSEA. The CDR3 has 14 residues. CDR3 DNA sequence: TGCAGCGCAGCGAGGACTAGCGCAGGACATGAGCAGTTCTTC. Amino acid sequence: CSAARTSAGHEQFF.

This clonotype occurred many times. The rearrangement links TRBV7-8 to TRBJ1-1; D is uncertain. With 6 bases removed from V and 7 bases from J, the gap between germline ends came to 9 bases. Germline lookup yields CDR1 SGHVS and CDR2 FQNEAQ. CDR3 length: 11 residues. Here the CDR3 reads CASSIQNEAFF. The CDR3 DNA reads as TGTGCCAGCAGTATCCAGAATGAAGCTTTCTTT.

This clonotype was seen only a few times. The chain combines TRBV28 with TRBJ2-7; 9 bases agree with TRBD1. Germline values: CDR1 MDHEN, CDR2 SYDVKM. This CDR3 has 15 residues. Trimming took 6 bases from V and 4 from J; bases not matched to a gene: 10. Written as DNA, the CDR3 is TGTGCCAGCAGCAATTCTGGGACAGGGTTTTACGAGCAGTACTTC. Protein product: CASSNSGTGFYEQYF.

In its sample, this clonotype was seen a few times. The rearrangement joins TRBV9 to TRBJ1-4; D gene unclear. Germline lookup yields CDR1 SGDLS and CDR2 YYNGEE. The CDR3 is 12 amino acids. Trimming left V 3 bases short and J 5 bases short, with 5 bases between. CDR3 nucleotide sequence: TGTGCCAGCAGCGGTCTAAATGAAAAACTGTTTTTT. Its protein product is CASSGLNEKLFF. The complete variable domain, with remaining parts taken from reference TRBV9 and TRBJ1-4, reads DSGVTQTPKHLITATGQRVTLRCSPRSGDLSVYWYQQSLDQGLQFLIQYYNGEERAKGNILERFSAQQFPDLHSELNLSSLELGDSALYFCASSGLNEKLFFGSGTQLSVL.

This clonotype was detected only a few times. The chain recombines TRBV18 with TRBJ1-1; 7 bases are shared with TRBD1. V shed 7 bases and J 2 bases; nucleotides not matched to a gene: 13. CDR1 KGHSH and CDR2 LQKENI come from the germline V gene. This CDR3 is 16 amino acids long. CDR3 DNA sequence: TGTGCCAGCTGCTTTGTTGCGGGACAGTGTAACACTGAAGCTTTCTTT. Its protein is CASCFVAGQCNTEAFF.

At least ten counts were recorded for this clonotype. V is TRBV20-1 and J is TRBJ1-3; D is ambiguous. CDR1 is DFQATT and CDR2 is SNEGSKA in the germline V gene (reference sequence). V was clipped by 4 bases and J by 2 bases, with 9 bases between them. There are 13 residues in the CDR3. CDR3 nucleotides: TGCAGTGCTAAGACTTTTCCTGGAAACACCATATATTTT. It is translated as CSAKTFPGNTIYF.

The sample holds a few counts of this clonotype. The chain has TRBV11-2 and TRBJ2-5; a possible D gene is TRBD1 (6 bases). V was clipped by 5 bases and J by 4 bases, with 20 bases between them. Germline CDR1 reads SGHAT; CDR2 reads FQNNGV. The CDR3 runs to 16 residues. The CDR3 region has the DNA TGTGCCAGCAGCCGAAGTTGGACAGAAGTCGGAGAGACCCAGTACTTC. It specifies CASSRSWTEVGETQYF.

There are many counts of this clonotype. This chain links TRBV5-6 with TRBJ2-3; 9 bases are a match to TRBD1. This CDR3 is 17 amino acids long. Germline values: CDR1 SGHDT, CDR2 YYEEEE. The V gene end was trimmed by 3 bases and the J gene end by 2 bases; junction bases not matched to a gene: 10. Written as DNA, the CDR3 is TGTGCCAGCAGCTCATGGGTCCGGGACAGGGACACAGATACGCAGTATTTT. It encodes CASSSWVRDRDTDTQYF.

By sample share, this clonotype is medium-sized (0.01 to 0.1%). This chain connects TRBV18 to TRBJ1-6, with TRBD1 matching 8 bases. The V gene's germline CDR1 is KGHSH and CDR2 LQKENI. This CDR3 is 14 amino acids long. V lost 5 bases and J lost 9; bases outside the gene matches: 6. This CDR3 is CASSNQGAGSPLHF. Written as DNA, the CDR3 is TGTGCCAGCTCAAACCAGGGGGCTGGTTCACCCCTCCACTTT.

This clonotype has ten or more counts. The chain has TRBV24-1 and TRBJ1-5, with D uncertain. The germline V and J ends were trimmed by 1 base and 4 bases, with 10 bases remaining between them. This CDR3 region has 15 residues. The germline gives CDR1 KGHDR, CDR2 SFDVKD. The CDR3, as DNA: TGTGCCACCAGTGATTTTCGGGCAGTGAATCAGCCCCAGCATTTT. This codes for CATSDFRAVNQPQHF.

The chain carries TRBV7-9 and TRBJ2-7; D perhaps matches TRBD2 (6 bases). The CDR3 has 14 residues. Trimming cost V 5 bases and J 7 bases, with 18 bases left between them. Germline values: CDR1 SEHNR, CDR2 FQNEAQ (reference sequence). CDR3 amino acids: CASSPRDSPGEQYF. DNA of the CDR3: TGTGCCAGCAGCCCTCGGGACTCCCCTGGGGAGCAGTACTTC. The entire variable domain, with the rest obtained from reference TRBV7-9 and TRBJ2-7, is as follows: DTGVSQNPRHKITKRGQNVTFRCDPISEHNRLYWYRQTLGQGPEFLTYFQNEAQLEKSRLLSDRFSAERPKGSFSTLEIQRTEQGDSAMYLCASSPRDSPGEQYFGPGTRLTVT.

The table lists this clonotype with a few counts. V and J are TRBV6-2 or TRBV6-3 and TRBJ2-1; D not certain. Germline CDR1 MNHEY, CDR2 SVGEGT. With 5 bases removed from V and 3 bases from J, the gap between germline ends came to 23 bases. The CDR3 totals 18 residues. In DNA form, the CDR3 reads TGTGCCAGCAGTGATAGGACCCCCAAGGGTGGGATCTACAATGAGCAGTTCTTC. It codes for CASSDRTPKGGIYNEQFF.

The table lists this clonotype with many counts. The DNA of the CDR3 is TGCAGTGCTAGAGATCCCCAGAATGAAAAACTGTTTTTT. It encodes CSARDPQNEKLFF. The rearrangement uses TRBV20-1 and TRBJ1-4; D remains ambiguous. The CDR3 totals 13 residues. V was shortened by 0 bases and J by 5 bases, with 7 bases between the two germline ends. Germline CDR1 reads DFQATT; CDR2 reads SNEGSKA (reference sequence).

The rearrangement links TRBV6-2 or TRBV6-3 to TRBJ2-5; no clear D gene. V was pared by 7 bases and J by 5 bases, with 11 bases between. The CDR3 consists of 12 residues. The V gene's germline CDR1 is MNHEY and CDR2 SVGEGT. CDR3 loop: CASTRPEETQYF. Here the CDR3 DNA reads TGTGCCAGCACCCGACCCGAGGAGACCCAGTACTTC.

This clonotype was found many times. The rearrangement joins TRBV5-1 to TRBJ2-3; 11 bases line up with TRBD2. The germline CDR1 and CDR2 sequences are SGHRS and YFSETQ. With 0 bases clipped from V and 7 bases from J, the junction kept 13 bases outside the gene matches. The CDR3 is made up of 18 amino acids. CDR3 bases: TGCGCCAGCAGCTTGGACCCTGGGACTAGCGGTTATGTTAATACGCAGTATTTT. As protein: CASSLDPGTSGYVNTQYF.

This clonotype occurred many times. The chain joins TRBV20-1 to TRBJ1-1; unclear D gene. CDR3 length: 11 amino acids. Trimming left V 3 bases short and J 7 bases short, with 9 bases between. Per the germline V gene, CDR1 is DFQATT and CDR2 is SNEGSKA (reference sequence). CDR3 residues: CSASIQSEAFF. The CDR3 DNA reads TGCAGTGCTAGTATCCAGAGTGAAGCTTTCTTT.

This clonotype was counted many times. CDR3 sequence reads: CASSQLRDRNSGNTIYF. The CDR3 DNA sequence: TGCGCCAGCAGCCAACTACGAGACAGGAACTCTGGAAACACCATATATTTT. This chain links TRBV4-1 with TRBJ1-3, with a possible D match to TRBD1 (6 bases). Trimming pared 2 bases from V and 0 bases from J, leaving 14 bases between. Germline V gene data show CDR1 as MGHRA and CDR2 as YSYEKL. The CDR3 is made up of 17 amino acids.